The sequence of this T cell receptor (beta chain) was determined in a study of control samples from healthy donors and cancer patients. Assay used: immunoSEQ multiplex PCR; TCRdb lists only in-frame clones, some missing. The data contain approximately 86,000 clones, 80% to 95% of them seen just once; the ten biggest clones take up around 1.5%. CDR1 is SGHRS, CDR2 YFSETQ, per germline. Deletions cut 3 bases from V and 2 bases from J, with 15 bases between. There are 15 residues in the CDR3. The rearrangement joins TRBV5-1 to TRBJ2-7; tentative D call: TRBD2 (6 bases). The sequence was obtained from a woman in her thirties in good health. The sample consisted of blood. In DNA form, the CDR3 reads TGCGCCAGCAGCTGGGCGGGACCCGCGGCCTACGAGCAGTACTTC. Encoded protein: CASSWAGPAAYEQYF.